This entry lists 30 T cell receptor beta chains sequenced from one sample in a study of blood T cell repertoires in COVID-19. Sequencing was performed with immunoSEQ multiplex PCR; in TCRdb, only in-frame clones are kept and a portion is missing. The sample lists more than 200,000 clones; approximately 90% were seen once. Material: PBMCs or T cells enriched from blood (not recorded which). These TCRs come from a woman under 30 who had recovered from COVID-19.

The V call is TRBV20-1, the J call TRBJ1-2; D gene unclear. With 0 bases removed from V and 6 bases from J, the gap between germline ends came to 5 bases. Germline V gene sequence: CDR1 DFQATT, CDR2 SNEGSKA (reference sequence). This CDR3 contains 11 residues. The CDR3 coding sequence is TGCAGTGCTAGAGAGTCGGATGGCTACACCTTC. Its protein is CSARESDGYTF.

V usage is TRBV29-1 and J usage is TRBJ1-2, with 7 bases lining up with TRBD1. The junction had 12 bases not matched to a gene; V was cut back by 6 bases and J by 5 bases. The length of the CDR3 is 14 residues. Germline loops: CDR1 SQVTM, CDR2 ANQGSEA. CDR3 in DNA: TGCAGCGTCTTGACCTTAGACAGGGATTATGGCTACACCTTC. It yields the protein CSVLTLDRDYGYTF. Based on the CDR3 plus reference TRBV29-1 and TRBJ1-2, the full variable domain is SAVISQKPSRDICQRGTSLTIQCQVDSQVTMMFWYRQQPGQSLTLIATANQGSEATYESGFVIDKFPISRPNLTFSTLTVSNMSPEDSSIYLCSVLTLDRDYGYTFGSGTRLTVV.

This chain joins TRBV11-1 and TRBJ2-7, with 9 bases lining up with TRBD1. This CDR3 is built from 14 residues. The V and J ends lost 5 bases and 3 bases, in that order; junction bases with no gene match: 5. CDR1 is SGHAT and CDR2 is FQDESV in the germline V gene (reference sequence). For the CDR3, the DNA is TGTGCCAGCAGCCCGGGACAGGGAAACTACGAGCAGTACTTC. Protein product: CASSPGQGNYEQYF.

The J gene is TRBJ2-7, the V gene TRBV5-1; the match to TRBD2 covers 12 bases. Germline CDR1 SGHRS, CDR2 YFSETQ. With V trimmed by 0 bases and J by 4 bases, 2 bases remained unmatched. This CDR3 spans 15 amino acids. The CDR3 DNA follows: TGCGCCAGCAGCTTGGCCCTAGCGGGAGGGTACGAGCAGTACTTC. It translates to CASSLALAGGYEQYF.

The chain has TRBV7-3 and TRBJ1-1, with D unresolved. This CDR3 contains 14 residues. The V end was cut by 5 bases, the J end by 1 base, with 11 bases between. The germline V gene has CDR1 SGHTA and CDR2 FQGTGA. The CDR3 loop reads CASSKDRENTEAFF. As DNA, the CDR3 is TGTGCCAGCAGCAAAGACCGGGAGAACACTGAAGCTTTCTTT.

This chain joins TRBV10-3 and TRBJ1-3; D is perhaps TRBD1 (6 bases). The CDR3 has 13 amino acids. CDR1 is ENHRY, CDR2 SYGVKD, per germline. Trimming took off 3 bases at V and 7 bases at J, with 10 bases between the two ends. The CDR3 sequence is CAISDWGRNTIYF. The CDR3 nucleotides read TGTGCCATCAGTGATTGGGGGCGCAACACCATATATTTT.

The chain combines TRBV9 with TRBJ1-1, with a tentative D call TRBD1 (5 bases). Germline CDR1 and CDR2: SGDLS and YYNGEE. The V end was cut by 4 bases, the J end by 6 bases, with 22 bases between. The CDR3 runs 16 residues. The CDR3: CASSPSSPGEGSEAFF. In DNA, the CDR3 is TGTGCCAGCAGCCCATCTAGCCCGGGGGAGGGGTCTGAAGCTTTCTTT.

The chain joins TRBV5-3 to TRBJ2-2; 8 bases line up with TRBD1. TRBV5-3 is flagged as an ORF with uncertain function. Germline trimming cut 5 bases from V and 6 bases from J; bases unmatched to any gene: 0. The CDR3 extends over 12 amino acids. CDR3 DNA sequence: TGTGCCAGAAGGGGACAGGCCGGGGAGCTGTTTTTT. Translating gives CARRGQAGELFF.

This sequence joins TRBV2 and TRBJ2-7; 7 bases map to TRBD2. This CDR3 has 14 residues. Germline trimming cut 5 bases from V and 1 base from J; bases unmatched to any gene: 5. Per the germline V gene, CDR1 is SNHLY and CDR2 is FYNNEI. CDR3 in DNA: TGTGCCAGCAGTCAGAGTAGCGGGTCCTACGAGCAGTACTTC. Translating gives CASSQSSGSYEQYF.

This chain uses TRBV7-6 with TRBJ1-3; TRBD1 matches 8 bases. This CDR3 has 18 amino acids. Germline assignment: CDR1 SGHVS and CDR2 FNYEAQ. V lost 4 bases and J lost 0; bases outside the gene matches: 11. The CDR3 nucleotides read TGTGCCAGCAGCTCTTACAGGGGGTTGATGAACTCTGGAAACACCATATATTTT. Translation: CASSSYRGLMNSGNTIYF.

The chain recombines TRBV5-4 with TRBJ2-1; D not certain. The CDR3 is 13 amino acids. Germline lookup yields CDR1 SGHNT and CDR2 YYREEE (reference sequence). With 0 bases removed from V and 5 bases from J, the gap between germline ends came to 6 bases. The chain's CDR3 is CASSLVRDNEQFF. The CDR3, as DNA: TGTGCCAGCAGCTTGGTCCGGGACAATGAGCAGTTCTTC.

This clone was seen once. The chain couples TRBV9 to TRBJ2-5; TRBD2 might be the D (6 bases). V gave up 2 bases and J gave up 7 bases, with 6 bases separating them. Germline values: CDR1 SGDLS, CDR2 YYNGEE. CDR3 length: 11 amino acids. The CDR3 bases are TGTGCCAGCAGCGTCGGGGGGACCCAGTACTTC. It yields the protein CASSVGGTQYF.

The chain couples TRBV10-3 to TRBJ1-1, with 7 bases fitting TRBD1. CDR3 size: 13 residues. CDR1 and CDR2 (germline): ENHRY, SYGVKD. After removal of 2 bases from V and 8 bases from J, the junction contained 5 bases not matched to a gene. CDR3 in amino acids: CAISENLQGEAFF. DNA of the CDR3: TGTGCCATCAGTGAGAATCTACAGGGGGAAGCTTTCTTT.

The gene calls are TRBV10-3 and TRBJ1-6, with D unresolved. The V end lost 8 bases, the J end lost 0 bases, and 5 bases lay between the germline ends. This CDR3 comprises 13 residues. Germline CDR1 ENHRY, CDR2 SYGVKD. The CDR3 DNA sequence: TGTGCCATCCGGAGCTCCTATAATTCACCCCTCCACTTT. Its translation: CAIRSSYNSPLHF.

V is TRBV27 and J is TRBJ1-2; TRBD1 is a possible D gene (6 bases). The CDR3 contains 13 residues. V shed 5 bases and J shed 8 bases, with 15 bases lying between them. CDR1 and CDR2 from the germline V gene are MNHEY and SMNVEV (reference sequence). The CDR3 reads CASSPQTGYGYTF. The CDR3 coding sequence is TGTGCCAGCAGTCCCCAAACAGGGTACGGCTACACCTTC.

CDR3 sequence reads: CASSLGRGGGYTF. As DNA, the CDR3 is TGCGCCAGCAGCTTGGGGAGGGGCGGCGGCTACACCTTC. The chain has TRBV5-1 and TRBJ1-2, with D maybe TRBD1 (5 bases). The CDR3 runs to 13 residues. Germline V gene data show CDR1 as SGHRS and CDR2 as YFSETQ. The V gene lost 0 bases and the J gene lost 8 bases, with 11 bases spanning the gap.

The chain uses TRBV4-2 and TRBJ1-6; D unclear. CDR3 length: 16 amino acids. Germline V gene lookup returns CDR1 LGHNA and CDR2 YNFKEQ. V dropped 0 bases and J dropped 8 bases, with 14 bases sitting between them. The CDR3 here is CASSQDSGEAYSPLHF. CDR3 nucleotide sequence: TGTGCCAGCAGCCAAGATAGCGGCGAAGCGTATTCACCCCTCCACTTT.

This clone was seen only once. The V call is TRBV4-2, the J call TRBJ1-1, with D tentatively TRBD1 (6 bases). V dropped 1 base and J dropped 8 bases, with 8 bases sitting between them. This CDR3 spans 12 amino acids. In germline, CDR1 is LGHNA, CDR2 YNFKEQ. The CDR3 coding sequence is TGTGCCAGCAGCCAAGTGGGGACAGAAGCTTTCTTT. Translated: CASSQVGTEAFF.

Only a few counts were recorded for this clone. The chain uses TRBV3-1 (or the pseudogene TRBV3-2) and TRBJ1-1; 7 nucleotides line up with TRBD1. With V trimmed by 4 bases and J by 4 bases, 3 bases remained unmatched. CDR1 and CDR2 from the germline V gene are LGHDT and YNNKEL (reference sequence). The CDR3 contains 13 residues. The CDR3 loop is CASSPTGLTEAFF. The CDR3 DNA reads TGTGCCAGCAGCCCGACAGGGCTCACTGAAGCTTTCTTT.

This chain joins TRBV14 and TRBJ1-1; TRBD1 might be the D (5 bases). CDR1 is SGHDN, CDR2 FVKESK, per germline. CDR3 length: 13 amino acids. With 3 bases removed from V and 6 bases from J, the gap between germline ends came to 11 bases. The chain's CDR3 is CASSQSRAAEAFF. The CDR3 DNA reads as TGTGCCAGCAGCCAGTCCAGGGCAGCTGAAGCTTTCTTT.

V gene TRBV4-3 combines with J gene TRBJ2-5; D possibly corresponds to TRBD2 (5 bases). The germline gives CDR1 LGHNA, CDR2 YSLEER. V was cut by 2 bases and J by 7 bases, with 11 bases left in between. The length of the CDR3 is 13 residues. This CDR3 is CASSQTILGTQYF. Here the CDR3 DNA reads TGCGCCAGCAGCCAAACCATACTAGGGACCCAGTACTTC.

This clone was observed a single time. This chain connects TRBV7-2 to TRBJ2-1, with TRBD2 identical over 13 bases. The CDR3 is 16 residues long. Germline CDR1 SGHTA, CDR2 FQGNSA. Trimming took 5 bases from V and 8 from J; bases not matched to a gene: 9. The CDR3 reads CASSPRTSGSAYEQFF. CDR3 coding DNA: TGTGCCAGCAGCCCTCGGACTAGCGGGAGTGCGTATGAGCAGTTCTTC. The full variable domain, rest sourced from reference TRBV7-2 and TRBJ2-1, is GAGVSQSPSNKVTEKGKDVELRCDPISGHTALYWYRQSLGQGLEFLIYFQGNSAPDKSGLPSDRFSAERTGGSVSTLTIQRTQQEDSAVYLCASSPRTSGSAYEQFFGPGTRLTVL.

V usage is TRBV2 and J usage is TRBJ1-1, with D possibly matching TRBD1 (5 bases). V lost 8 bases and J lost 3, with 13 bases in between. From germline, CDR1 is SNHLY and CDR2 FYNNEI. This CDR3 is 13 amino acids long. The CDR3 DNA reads TGTGCCAGCGCCGGGAGGGGAGACACTGAAGCTTTCTTT. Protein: CASAGRGDTEAFF.

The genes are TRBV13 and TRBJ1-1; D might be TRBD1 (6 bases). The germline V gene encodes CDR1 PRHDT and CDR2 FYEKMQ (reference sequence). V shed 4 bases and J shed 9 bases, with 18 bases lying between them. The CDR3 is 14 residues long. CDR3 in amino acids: CASSSSRQAQQAFF. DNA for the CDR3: TGTGCCAGCAGCTCCAGCCGACAGGCGCAGCAAGCTTTCTTT.

Here the CDR3 reads CSARRTEGYTF. DNA of the CDR3: TGCAGTGCCCGGCGGACAGAAGGCTACACCTTC. V usage is TRBV20-1 and J usage is TRBJ1-2; D perhaps matches TRBD1 (6 bases). Trimming removed 6 bases at V and 8 bases at J, with 13 bases between. CDR1 and CDR2 (germline): DFQATT, SNEGSKA (reference sequence). The CDR3 runs to 11 residues.

CDR3 loop: CASSRRRTGSYTEAFF. DNA of the CDR3: TGTGCCAGTAGTAGAAGAAGGACAGGGTCGTACACTGAAGCTTTCTTT. The rearrangement uses TRBV19 and TRBJ1-1, with 8 bases that match TRBD1. This CDR3 has 16 amino acids. Trimming removed 4 bases from V and 3 bases from J; junction bases left unmatched: 10. The germline V gene has CDR1 LNHDA and CDR2 SQIVND (reference sequence).

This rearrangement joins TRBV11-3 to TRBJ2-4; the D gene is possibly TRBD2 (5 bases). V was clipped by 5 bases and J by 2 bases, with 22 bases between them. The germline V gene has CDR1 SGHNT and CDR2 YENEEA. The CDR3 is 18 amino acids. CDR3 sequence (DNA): TGTGCCAGCAGCCCCAAATTACCAGCTACCGGGACCAAAAACATTCAGTACTTC. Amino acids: CASSPKLPATGTKNIQYF.

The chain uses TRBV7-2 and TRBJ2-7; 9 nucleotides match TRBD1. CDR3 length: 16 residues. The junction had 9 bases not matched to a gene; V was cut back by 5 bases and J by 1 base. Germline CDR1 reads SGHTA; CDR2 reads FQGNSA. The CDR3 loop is CASSEWTGALSYEQYF. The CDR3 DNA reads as TGTGCCAGCAGCGAATGGACAGGGGCCTTGTCCTACGAGCAGTACTTC. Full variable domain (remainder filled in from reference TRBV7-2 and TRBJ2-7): GAGVSQSPSNKVTEKGKDVELRCDPISGHTALYWYRQSLGQGLEFLIYFQGNSAPDKSGLPSDRFSAERTGGSVSTLTIQRTQQEDSAVYLCASSEWTGALSYEQYFGPGTRLTVT.

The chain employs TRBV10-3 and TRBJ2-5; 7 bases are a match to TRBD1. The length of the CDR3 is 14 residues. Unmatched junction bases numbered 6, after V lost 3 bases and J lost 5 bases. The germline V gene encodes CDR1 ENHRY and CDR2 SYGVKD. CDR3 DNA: TGTGCCATCAGTGAACAGGGGCTGGGGGAGACCCAGTACTTC. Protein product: CAISEQGLGETQYF.

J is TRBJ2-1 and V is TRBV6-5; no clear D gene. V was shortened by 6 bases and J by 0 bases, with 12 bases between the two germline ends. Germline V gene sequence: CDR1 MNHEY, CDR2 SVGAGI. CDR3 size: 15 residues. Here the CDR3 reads CASRATSSSYNEQFF. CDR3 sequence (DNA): TGTGCCAGCAGAGCGACTTCGAGCTCCTACAATGAGCAGTTCTTC.